Described below is a single TCR beta chain sequence and its context. In the original analysis: For nucleated cells, counts were estimated from reference gene primer amplification. TCRdb keeps only in-frame clones here, not all; method: immunoSEQ multiplex PCR. V and J calls and clone size follow that table, whereas D and trimming were derived from the DNA. The table records approximately 180,000 clones, 70% to 90% of them present only once. These data are taken from a study of blood T cell repertoires in COVID-19. Study overall: Researchers got acute and convalescent COVID-19 samples from the United States, Italy and Spain.

The CDR3 covers 16 residues. CDR1 and CDR2 (germline): SGHRS, YFSETQ. Trimming stripped 4 bases from V and 0 bases from J, with 15 bases between. The chain recombines TRBV5-1 with TRBJ2-3, with a tentative D call TRBD2 (6 bases). This TCR came from a man aged 55 to 69 with active or convalescent COVID-19. The material sequenced was peripheral blood. The CDR3 sequence is CASSHSGEASTDTQYF. CDR3 DNA sequence: TGCGCCAGCAGCCATTCCGGGGAGGCTAGCACAGATACGCAGTATTTT.